Listed here are 18 T cell receptor beta chains from one sample, sequenced in a study of T cell responses to AZD1222 COVID-19 vaccine. The data were produced by immunoSEQ multiplex PCR, yet TCRdb's version contains in-frame clones alone and is incomplete. The sample has approximately 80,000 clones, 85% to 90% seen once; the top ten hold around 6%. Sequenced material: peripheral blood, taken on day 0 of AZD1222 vaccination. These receptors all stem from an adult in good health.

The chain uses TRBV4-3 and TRBJ1-1; TRBD1 might be the D (5 bases). Germline CDR1 reads LGHNA; CDR2 reads YSLEER. Trimming left V 1 base short and J 7 bases short, with 16 bases between. The CDR3 is 15 residues long. CDR3 region: CASSQGDEGRDEAFF. The CDR3 DNA sequence: TGCGCCAGCAGCCAAGGCGATGAGGGCAGGGATGAAGCTTTCTTT.

The V gene is TRBV7-2, the J gene TRBJ2-3, with D hard to call. CDR1 is SGHTA, CDR2 FQGNSA, per germline. V lost 3 bases to trimming and J lost 0 bases, with 10 bases between them. CDR3 length equals 15 residues. CDR3 in DNA: TGTGCCAGCAGCTTGGGCTTCTCTAGCACAGATACGCAGTATTTT. Amino acid sequence: CASSLGFSSTDTQYF.

This chain uses TRBV10-3 with TRBJ1-1, with D uncertain. The germline V and J ends were trimmed by 4 bases and 0 bases, with 3 bases remaining between them. The CDR3 is made up of 12 amino acids. The V gene's germline CDR1 is ENHRY and CDR2 SYGVKD. CDR3 DNA: TGTGCCATCAGTGGGGTGAACACTGAAGCTTTCTTT. Residues: CAISGVNTEAFF.

This chain uses TRBV19 with TRBJ1-1; D gene unclear. Per germline, CDR1 LNHDA and CDR2 SQIVND (reference sequence). This CDR3 has 14 residues. The V end was cut by 3 bases, the J end by 4 bases, with 12 bases between. DNA for the CDR3: TGTGCCAGTAGTATTTCCCCCCTGATCACTGAAGCTTTCTTT. Amino acids: CASSISPLITEAFF.

The chain has TRBV3-1 (or the pseudogene TRBV3-2) and TRBJ1-1; perhaps TRBD1 as D (5 bases). V lost 1 base and J lost 10, with 13 bases in between. The CDR3 sequence is 13 residues long. Germline lookup yields CDR1 LGHDT and CDR2 YNNKEL (reference sequence). Written as DNA, the CDR3 is TGTGCCAGCAGCCAAGCGGACATCAAAGGAGCTTTCTTT. The encoded protein is CASSQADIKGAFF.

This CDR3 is CASGPNQPQHF. The CDR3 DNA sequence: TGCGCCAGCGGCCCCAATCAGCCCCAGCATTTT. The rearrangement uses TRBV10-2 and TRBJ1-5; no clear D. Germline CDR1 and CDR2: WSHSY and SAAADI. The CDR3 runs 11 residues. The V end was cut by 8 bases, the J end by 3 bases, with 5 bases between.

The chain recombines TRBV7-9 with TRBJ1-4; no firm D call. Trimming shortened V by 4 bases and J by 8 bases, and 14 bases separated the two germline ends. Germline loops: CDR1 SEHNR, CDR2 FQNEAQ (reference sequence). This CDR3 has 14 residues. CDR3 residues: CASSSRELWEKLFF. In DNA form, the CDR3 reads TGTGCCAGCAGCTCTCGGGAGCTTTGGGAAAAACTGTTTTTT.

Within the sample, this clone is medium-sized. The chain employs TRBV28 and TRBJ2-5; 10 bases are shared with TRBD2. Germline assignment: CDR1 MDHEN and CDR2 SYDVKM. Trimming at V came to 7 bases and at J to 5 bases, leaving 7 bases not matched to a gene. This CDR3 is 14 amino acids long. The CDR3 DNA reads TGTGCCAGCAATCCGGGACTAGCGTGGGAGACCCAGTACTTC. Translating it yields CASNPGLAWETQYF.

This chain's CDR3 is CASSLLVGTGNQPQHF. CDR3 sequence (DNA): TGTGCCAGCAGCTTGTTGGTTGGAACAGGCAATCAGCCCCAGCATTTT. The gene calls are TRBV5-6 and TRBJ1-5; D gene ambiguous. The CDR3 sequence is 16 residues long. V was pared by 1 base and J by 2 bases, with 13 bases between. Germline V CDR1 and CDR2: SGHDT, YYEEEE.

The sample holds a few counts of this clone. The chain is built from TRBV2 and TRBJ2-2; D is perhaps TRBD2 (6 bases). The CDR3 extends over 14 amino acids. V lost 6 bases, J lost 5 bases, and 13 bases lay in between. Germline V lookup: CDR1 SNHLY, CDR2 FYNNEI. CDR3 sequence reads: CASREEGRTGELFF. DNA for the CDR3: TGTGCCAGCAGGGAGGAGGGTCGGACCGGGGAGCTGTTTTTT.

The sample holds one count of this clone. The chain joins TRBV2 to TRBJ1-5; the match to TRBD1 covers 8 bases. Trimming cost V 6 bases and J 6 bases; bases outside gene matches: 10. In germline, CDR1 is SNHLY, CDR2 FYNNEI. The CDR3 is made up of 15 amino acids. This CDR3 is CASSDSGQGLQPQHF. Written as DNA, the CDR3 is TGTGCCAGCAGCGACTCCGGACAGGGCCTTCAGCCCCAGCATTTT. Combining the CDR3 with reference TRBV2 and TRBJ1-5 gives the whole variable domain EPEVTQTPSHQVTQMGQEVILRCVPISNHLYFYWYRQILGQKVEFLVSFYNNEISEKSEIFDDQFSVERPDGSNFTLKIRSTKLEDSAMYFCASSDSGQGLQPQHFGDGTRLSIL.

In its sample, this clone was seen a few times. CDR3 loop: CASSIGGSTGAFF. The CDR3 DNA reads as TGTGCCAGTAGTATAGGAGGGTCGACGGGGGCTTTCTTT. The genes are TRBV19 and TRBJ1-1, with unresolved D. The germline V gene encodes CDR1 LNHDA and CDR2 SQIVND (reference sequence). CDR3 length: 13 amino acids. V was trimmed by 1 base and J by 11 bases, leaving 14 bases between them.

The chain employs TRBV5-1 and TRBJ1-1, with 8 bases aligning to TRBD1. The V gene's germline CDR1 is SGHRS and CDR2 YFSETQ. With V trimmed by 0 bases and J by 1 base, 2 bases remained unmatched. The CDR3 extends over 15 amino acids. CDR3 protein: CASSLAGQGNTEAFF. Written as DNA, the CDR3 is TGCGCCAGCAGCTTGGCCGGACAGGGGAACACTGAAGCTTTCTTT.

The rearrangement joins TRBV4-3 to TRBJ1-3; possible D gene TRBD1, 6 bases. This CDR3 contains 14 residues. In germline, CDR1 is LGHNA, CDR2 YSLEER. Trimming removed 3 bases at V and 3 bases at J, with 9 bases between. CDR3 DNA: TGCGCCAGCAGCCAGGACAGTTATGGAAACACCATATATTTT. It specifies CASSQDSYGNTIYF.

The genes are TRBV5-1 and TRBJ1-1; D possibly corresponds to TRBD1 (5 bases). Trimming removed 1 base from V and 4 bases from J, with 14 bases in between. Germline V gene data show CDR1 as SGHRS and CDR2 as YFSETQ. The CDR3 length is 15 residues. Written as DNA, the CDR3 is TGCGCCAGCAGCTTGCGTAGAGGGGCAAGCACTGAAGCTTTCTTT. This codes for CASSLRRGASTEAFF.

The V and J genes are TRBV6-5 and TRBJ1-1; D is perhaps TRBD1 (6 bases). The CDR3 totals 14 residues. Germline V gives CDR1 MNHEY, CDR2 SVGAGI. V dropped 5 bases and J dropped 4 bases, with 14 bases sitting between them. In DNA, the CDR3 is TGTGCCAGCAGTACCGCAGGGGCGGGCACTGAAGCTTTCTTT. Encoded protein: CASSTAGAGTEAFF.

V is TRBV5-1 and J is TRBJ2-3, with D perhaps TRBD1 (5 bases). Per germline, CDR1 SGHRS and CDR2 YFSETQ. V lost 0 bases and J 4 bases, leaving 12 bases between the germline ends. The CDR3 consists of 15 residues. CDR3 residues: CASSLGRQGADTQYF. The DNA for the CDR3 is TGCGCCAGCAGCTTGGGACGGCAAGGGGCAGATACGCAGTATTTT.

The gene calls are TRBV11-3 and TRBJ2-6; TRBD1 is a possible D gene (5 bases). Germline V CDR1 and CDR2: SGHNT, YENEEA. Trimming pared 5 bases from V and 3 bases from J, leaving 8 bases between. This CDR3 spans 14 amino acids. The CDR3 sequence is CASSPQGGANVLTF. The CDR3 DNA reads as TGTGCCAGCAGCCCCCAGGGTGGGGCCAACGTCCTGACTTTC.